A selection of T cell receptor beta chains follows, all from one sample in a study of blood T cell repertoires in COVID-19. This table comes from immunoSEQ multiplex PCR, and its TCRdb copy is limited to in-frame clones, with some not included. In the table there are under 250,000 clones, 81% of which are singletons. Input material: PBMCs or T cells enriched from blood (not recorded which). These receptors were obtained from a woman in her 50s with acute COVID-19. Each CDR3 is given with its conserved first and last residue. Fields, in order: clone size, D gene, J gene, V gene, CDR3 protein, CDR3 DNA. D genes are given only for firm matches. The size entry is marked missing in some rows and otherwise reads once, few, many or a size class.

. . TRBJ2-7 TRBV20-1 CSVGRYEQYF TGCAGTGTCGGGAGATACGAGCAGTACTTC
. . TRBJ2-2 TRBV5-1 CASSQTTTGTGELFF TGCGCCAGCAGCCAAACAACGACAGGAACCGGGGAGCTGTTTTTT
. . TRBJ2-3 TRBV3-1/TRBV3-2 CASSQPGWLHTQYF TGTGCCAGCAGCCAACCGGGGTGGTTGCATACGCAGTATTTT
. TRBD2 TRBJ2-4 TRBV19 CASSIDGLAGALAKNIQYF TGTGCCAGTAGTATAGATGGGCTAGCGGGGGCTCTAGCCAAAAACATTCAGTACTTC
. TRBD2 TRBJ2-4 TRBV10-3 CAISGGADANIQYF TGTGCCATCAGCGGGGGGGCTGACGCGAACATTCAGTACTTC
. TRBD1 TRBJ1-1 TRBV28 CASSSGTGPLEAFF TGTGCCAGCAGTTCCGGGACAGGCCCTTTGGAAGCTTTCTTT
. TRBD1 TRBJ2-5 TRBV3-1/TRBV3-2 CASSQSRVGQPYF TGTGCCAGCAGCCAATCTCGGGTGGGACAGCCGTACTTC
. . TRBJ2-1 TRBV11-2 CASSSGSNEQFF TGTGCCAGCAGCTCGGGTAGCAATGAGCAGTTCTTC
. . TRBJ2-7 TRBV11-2 CASSLPRGRGEEQYF TGTGCCAGCAGTTTGCCAAGGGGCAGGGGAGAAGAGCAGTACTTC
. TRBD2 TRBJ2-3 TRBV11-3 CASSFLAGGTDTQYF TGTGCCAGCAGCTTCTTGGCGGGGGGGACAGATACGCAGTATTTT
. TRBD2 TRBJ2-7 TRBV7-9 CASTAGGVIYEQYF TGTGCCAGCACCGCGGGGGGCGTAATCTACGAGCAGTACTTC
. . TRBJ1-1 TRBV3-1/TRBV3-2 CASSDGHSQGAFF TGTGCCAGCAGCGATGGACACTCCCAGGGGGCTTTCTTT
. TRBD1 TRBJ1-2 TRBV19 CASALRTGPDWGYTF TGTGCCAGTGCCCTCCGGACAGGCCCCGACTGGGGCTACACCTTC
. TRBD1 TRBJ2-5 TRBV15 CATSQGRGETQYF TGTGCCACCAGCCAAGGCAGGGGGGAGACCCAGTACTTC
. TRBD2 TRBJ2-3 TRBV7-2 CASRINPGGTDTQYF TGTGCCAGCAGGATTAACCCGGGGGGAACAGATACGCAGTATTTT
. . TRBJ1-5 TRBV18 CASSPPGQVINQPQHF TGTGCCAGCTCACCACCTGGGCAGGTCATCAATCAGCCCCAGCATTTT
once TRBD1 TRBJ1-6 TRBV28 CASSQQGRNSPLHF TGTGCCAGCAGTCAACAGGGGCGTAATTCACCCCTCCACTTT
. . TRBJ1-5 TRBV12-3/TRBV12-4 CASSFSQPQHF TGTGCCAGCAGTTTTAGTCAGCCCCAGCATTTT
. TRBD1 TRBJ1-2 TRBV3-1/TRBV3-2 CASTLSDRTGRYTF TGTGCCAGCACCCTATCGGACCGGACAGGCCGCTACACCTTC
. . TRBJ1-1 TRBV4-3 CASSQDLETVAFF TGCGCCAGCAGCCAAGATCTAGAGACGGTAGCTTTCTTT
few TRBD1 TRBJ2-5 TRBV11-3 CASSLGTGGDETQYF TGTGCCAGCAGCTTAGGGACAGGGGGCGATGAGACCCAGTACTTC
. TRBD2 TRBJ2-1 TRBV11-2 CASSLGAGAHNEQFF TGTGCCAGCAGCTTAGGAGCGGGAGCCCACAATGAGCAGTTCTTC
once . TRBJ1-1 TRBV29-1 CSAGRQANTEAFF TGCAGCGCGGGAAGGCAGGCAAACACTGAAGCTTTCTTT